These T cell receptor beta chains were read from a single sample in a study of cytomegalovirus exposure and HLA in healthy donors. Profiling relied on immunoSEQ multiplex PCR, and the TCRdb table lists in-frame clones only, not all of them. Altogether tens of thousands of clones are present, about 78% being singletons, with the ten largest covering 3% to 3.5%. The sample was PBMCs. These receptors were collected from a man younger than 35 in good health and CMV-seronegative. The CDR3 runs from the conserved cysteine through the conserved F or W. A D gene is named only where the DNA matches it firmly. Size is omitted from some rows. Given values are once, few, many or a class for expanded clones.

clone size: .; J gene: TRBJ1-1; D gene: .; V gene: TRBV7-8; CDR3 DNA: TGTGCCAGCAGCTTCCCAACACAGGGAAACACTGAAGCTTTCTTT; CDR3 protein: CASSFPTQGNTEAFF
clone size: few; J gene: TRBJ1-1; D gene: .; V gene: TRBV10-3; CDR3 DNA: TGTGCCATCAGTGACCCTGTCTCTGAAGCTTTCTTT; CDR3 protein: CAISDPVSEAFF
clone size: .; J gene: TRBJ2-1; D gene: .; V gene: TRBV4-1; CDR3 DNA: TGCGCCAGCAGCCAAGAGGTGGCAGTGGCCTTCGATGAGCAGTTCTTC; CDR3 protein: CASSQEVAVAFDEQFF
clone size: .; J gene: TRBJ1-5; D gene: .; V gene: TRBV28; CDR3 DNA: TGTGCCAGCAGGGGGCCTTGGGGTAGCAATCAGCCCCAGCATTTT; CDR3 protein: CASRGPWGSNQPQHF
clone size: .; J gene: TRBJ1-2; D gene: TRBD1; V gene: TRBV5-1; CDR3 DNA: TGCGCCAGCAGCTCGGGACAGGGGGCCTGGTATAGCTACACCTTC; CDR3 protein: CASSSGQGAWYSYTF
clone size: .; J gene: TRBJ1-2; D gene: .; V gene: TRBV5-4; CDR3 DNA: TGTGCCAGCAGCTTGGCTTTGGCGGTAGGGAGTGGCTACACCTTC; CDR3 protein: CASSLALAVGSGYTF
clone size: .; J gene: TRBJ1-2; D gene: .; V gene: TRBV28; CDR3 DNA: TGTGCCAGCAGCCAGACCCGTACAGGGTACACCTTC; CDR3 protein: CASSQTRTGYTF
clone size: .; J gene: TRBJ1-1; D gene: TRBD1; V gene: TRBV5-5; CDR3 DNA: TGTGCCAGCAGCTGGACAGGGCGCACTGAAGCTTTCTTT; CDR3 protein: CASSWTGRTEAFF
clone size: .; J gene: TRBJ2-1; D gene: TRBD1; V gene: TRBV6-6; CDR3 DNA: TGTGCCAGCACCCCGGGACAGGAACCTAACAATGAGCAGTTCTTC; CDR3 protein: CASTPGQEPNNEQFF
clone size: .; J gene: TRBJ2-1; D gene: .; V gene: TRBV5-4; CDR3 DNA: TGTGCCAGCAGCTTGGTCGGGGGGCAGAATGAGCAGTTCTTC; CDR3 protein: CASSLVGGQNEQFF
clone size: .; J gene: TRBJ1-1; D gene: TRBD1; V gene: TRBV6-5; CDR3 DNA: TGTGCCAGCAGTGGGGACAGAAGAGAAGCTTTCTTT; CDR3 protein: CASSGDRREAFF
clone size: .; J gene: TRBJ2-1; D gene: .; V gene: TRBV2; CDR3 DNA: TGTGCCAGCAGTGGTATACAGGGCTCCTACAATGAGCAGTTCTTC; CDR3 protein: CASSGIQGSYNEQFF
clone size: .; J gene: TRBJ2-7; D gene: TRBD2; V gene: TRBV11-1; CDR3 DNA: TGTGCCAGCAGCTTAGGGGAGGGGATTTCCTACGAGCAGTACTTC; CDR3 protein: CASSLGEGISYEQYF
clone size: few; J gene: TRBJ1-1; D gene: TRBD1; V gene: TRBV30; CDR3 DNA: TGTGCCTGTTCAAGGCCAGGGGGCCGGATAGTCTTCTTT; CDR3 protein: CACSRPGGRIVFF
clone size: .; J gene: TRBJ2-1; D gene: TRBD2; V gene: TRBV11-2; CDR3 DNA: TGTGCCAGCAGCTTAACGGGACTAGACTACAATGAGCAGTTCTTC; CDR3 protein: CASSLTGLDYNEQFF
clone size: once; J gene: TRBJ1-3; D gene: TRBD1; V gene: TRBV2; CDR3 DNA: TGTGCCAGCAGAGAAACGGGACAGGGCGACACCATATATTTT; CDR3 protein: CASRETGQGDTIYF
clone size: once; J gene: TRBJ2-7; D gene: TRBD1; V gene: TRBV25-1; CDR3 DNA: TGTGCCAGCAGCCTCAGGGGGAAGCAGTACTTC; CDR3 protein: CASSLRGKQYF
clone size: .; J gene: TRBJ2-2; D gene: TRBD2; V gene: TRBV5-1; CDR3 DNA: TGCGCCAGCAGCTTGGATTCGGCGGGGGGGGCCACCGGGGAGCTGTTTTTT; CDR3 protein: CASSLDSAGGATGELFF
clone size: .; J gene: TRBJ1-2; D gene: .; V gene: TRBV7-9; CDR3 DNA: TGTGCCAGCAGCACCCGGGACTCTCTTCCCTACACCTTC; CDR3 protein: CASSTRDSLPYTF
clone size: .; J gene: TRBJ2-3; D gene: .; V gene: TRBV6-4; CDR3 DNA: TGTGCCAGCAGCCGGGACGGGACTAGCACAGATACGCAGTATTTT; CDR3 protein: CASSRDGTSTDTQYF
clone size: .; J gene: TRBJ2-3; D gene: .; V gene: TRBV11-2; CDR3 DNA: TGTGCCAGCAGCCTTGTAGCGAGGCCCGATACGCAGTATTTT; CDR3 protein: CASSLVARPDTQYF
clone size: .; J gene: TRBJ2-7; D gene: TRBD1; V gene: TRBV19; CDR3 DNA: TGTGCCAGTAGTATAGGGACAGGGGGACCCTACGAGCAGTACTTC; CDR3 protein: CASSIGTGGPYEQYF
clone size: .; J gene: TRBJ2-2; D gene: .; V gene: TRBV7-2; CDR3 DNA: TGTGCCAGCAGCTCCAGGGTCCTGAACACCGGGGAGCTGTTTTTT; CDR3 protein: CASSSRVLNTGELFF
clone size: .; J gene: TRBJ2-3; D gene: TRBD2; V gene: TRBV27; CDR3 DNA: TGTGCCAGCAGGGGAAGGATCCTAGGACTAGCGGGGGGGCGAGGAGATACGCAGTATTTT; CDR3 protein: CASRGRILGLAGGRGDTQYF
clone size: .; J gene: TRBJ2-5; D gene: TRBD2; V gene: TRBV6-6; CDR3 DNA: TGTGCCAGCAGTTACACGACTAGCGGAAGGACCCAGTACTTC; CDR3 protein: CASSYTTSGRTQYF
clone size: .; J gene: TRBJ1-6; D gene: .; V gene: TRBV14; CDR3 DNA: TGTGCCAGCAGCCAAGACTGGGGAGGAAATTCACCCCTCCACTTT; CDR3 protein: CASSQDWGGNSPLHF
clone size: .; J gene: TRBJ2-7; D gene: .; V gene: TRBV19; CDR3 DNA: TGTGCCAGTAGTATCACAGGGTCCAGCTCCTACGAGCAGTACTTC; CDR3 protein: CASSITGSSSYEQYF
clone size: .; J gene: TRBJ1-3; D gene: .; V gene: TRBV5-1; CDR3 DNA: TGCGCCAGCACCGCTTGGGGGCACCCGAAGAGCTCTGGAAACACCATATATTTT; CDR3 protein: CASTAWGHPKSSGNTIYF
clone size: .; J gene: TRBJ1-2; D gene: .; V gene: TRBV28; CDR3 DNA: TGTGCCAGCAGTTTACGGGGGGCGAATGGCTACACCTTC; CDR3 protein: CASSLRGANGYTF
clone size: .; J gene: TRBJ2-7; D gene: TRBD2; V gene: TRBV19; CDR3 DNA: TGTGCCAGTAGTACACCTTCCGGGGGGTCCTACTACGAGCAGTACTTC; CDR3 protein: CASSTPSGGSYYEQYF
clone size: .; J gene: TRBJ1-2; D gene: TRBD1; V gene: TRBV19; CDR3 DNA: TGTGCCAGTAGTGCACAGGGGTCGGACTATGGCTACACCTTC; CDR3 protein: CASSAQGSDYGYTF
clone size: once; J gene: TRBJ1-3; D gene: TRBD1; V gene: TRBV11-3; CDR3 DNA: TGTGCCAGCAGCGTGACAGGGGCTGGAAACACCATATATTTT; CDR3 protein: CASSVTGAGNTIYF
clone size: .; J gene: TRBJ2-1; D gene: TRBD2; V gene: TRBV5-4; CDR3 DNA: TGTGCCAGCAGCTTGTCCACTAGCGGTTACAATGAGCAGTTCTTC; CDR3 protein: CASSLSTSGYNEQFF
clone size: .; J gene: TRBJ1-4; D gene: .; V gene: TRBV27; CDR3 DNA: TGTGCCAGCTGTCCCCTGTCGACAGGTTTCGCAACTAATGAAAAACTGTTTTTT; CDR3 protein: CASCPLSTGFATNEKLFF
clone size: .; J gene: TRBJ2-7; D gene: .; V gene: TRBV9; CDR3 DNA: TGTGCCAGCAGCGCTAGGACAGATACCACTTACGAGCAGTACTTC; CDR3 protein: CASSARTDTTYEQYF
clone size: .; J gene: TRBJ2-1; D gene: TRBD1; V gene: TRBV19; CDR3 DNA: TGTGCCAGTAGTATAGGAGGGACAGGGGGTATCAATGAGCAGTTCTTC; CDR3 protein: CASSIGGTGGINEQFF
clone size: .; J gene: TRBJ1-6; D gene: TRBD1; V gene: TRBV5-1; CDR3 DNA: TGCGCCAGCAGCTTGGGGGCTGGGGACAGGCGTTTACCCCTCCACTTT; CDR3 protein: CASSLGAGDRRLPLHF
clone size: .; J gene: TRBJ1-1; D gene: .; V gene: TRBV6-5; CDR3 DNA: TGTGCCGCAATCAGGAGGGGGGGGGCTGAAGCTTTCTTT; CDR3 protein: CAAIRRGGAEAFF
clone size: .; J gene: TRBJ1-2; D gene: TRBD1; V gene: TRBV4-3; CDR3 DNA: TGCGCCAGCAGCCAAGGGACAGGTTATTATGGCTACACCTTC; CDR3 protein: CASSQGTGYYGYTF
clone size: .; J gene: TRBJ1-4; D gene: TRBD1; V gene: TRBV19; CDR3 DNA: TGTGCCAGTAGTATAGGCGGGACAGGGGACGGTGAAAAACTGTTTTTT; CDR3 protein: CASSIGGTGDGEKLFF
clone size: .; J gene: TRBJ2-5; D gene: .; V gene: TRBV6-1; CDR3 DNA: TGTGCCAGCAGTGAAGTGAGCAGGAAAGAGACCCAGTACTTC; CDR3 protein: CASSEVSRKETQYF
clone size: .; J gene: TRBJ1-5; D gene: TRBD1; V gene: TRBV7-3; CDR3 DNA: TGTGCCAGCAGCTCCCCCGGGACAGGGTTCGTGGTTAATAGCAATCAGCCCCAGCATTTT; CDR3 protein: CASSSPGTGFVVNSNQPQHF
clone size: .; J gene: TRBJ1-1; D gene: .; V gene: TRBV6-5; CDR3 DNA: TGTGCCAGCAGGGGGGGGCTGTTAACTGAAGCTTTCTTT; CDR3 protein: CASRGGLLTEAFF
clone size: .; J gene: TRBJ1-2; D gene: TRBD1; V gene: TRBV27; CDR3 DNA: TGTGCCAGCAGTTTCCTACCCCCGGGACAGGCCTATGGCTACACCTTC; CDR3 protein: CASSFLPPGQAYGYTF
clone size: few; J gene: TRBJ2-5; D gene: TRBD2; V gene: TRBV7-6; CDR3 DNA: TGTGCCAGCAGCTCCAGGGAGGGGAGGCAGTACTTC; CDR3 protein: CASSSREGRQYF
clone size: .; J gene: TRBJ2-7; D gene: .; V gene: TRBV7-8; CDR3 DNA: TGTGCCAGCAGCCCCCTCTCCGGGAATCCCTCCTACGAGCAGTACTTC; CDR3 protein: CASSPLSGNPSYEQYF
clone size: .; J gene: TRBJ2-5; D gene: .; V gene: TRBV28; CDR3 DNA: TGTGCCAGCAGAGCCAGCGTCAGACCGGGGGAGCAGTACTTC; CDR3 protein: CASRASVRPGEQYF
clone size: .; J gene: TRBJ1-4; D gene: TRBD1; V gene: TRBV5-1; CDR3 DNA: TGCGCCAGCAGTACCGGGACAGGGGGCGGGAAAGAAAAACTGTTTTTT; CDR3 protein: CASSTGTGGGKEKLFF
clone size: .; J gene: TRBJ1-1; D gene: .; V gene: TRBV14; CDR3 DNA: TGTGCCAGCAGCTTCCGGGACTCATACCCAAACACTGAAGCTTTCTTT; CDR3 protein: CASSFRDSYPNTEAFF
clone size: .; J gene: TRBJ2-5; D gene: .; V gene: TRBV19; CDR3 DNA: TGTGCCAGTAGGCGGGGGCCCGCGGAGACCCAGTACTTC; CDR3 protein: CASRRGPAETQYF
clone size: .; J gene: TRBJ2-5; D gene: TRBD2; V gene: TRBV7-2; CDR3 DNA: TGTGCCAGCAGCCCAGTCCCGCTAGCGGGGGGGCGCGAGACCCAGTACTTC; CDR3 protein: CASSPVPLAGGRETQYF
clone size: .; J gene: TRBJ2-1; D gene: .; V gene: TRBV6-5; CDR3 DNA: TGTGCCAGCAGCCGACAGGATTACAATGAGCAGTTCTTC; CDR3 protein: CASSRQDYNEQFF
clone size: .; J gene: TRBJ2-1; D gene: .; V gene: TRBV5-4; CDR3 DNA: TGTGCCAGCAGGATTGAAAGGGGTGTAAATGAGCAGTTCTTC; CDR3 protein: CASRIERGVNEQFF
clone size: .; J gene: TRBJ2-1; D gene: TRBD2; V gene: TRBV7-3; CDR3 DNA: TGTGCCAGCAGCCGGGGACTAGCGGGGTCAGCCTACAATGAGCAGTTCTTC; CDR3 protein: CASSRGLAGSAYNEQFF
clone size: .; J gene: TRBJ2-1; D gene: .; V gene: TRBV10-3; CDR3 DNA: TGTGCCATCAGTGTCAGGGGTGGGGGGGCCCTGAATGAGCAGTTCTTC; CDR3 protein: CAISVRGGGALNEQFF